What follows are 31 T cell receptor beta chains derived from one specimen sequenced in a study of PD-L1 blockade in urothelial cancer. Produced via immunoSEQ multiplex PCR; TCRdb's table is partial and in-frame only. The sample yields approximately 71,000 clones, less than 90% seen once. Sequenced material: PBMCs, taken around atezolizumab (anti-PD-L1) treatment. The receptors come from a man in his fifties or sixties with urothelial cancer.

The gene calls are TRBV4-1 and TRBJ2-6; 10 nucleotides agree with TRBD2. Losses at the gene ends were 2 bases for V and 1 base for J; bases not matched to a gene: 2. Per germline, CDR1 MGHRA and CDR2 YSYEKL. The CDR3 extends over 17 amino acids. CDR3: CASSQPGLASGANVLTF. CDR3 nucleotides: TGCGCCAGCAGCCAACCGGGACTAGCGTCTGGGGCCAACGTCCTGACTTTC.

This clone was seen only once. The genes are TRBV7-9 and TRBJ1-6; 8 bases are shared with TRBD1. Germline V gene sequence: CDR1 SEHNR, CDR2 FQNEAQ (reference sequence). This CDR3 has 14 residues. The ends lost 5 bases at V and 13 bases at J; junction bases unmatched: 10. CDR3 nucleotides: TGTGCCAGCAGCCTCACTCTGGACAGGGAGCCCCTCCACTTT. It translates to CASSLTLDREPLHF.

The table lists this clone with a count of one. The genes are TRBV28 and TRBJ1-2, with D perhaps matching TRBD1 (5 bases). Germline V gene sequence: CDR1 MDHEN, CDR2 SYDVKM. This CDR3 contains 15 residues. Trimming removed 5 bases from V and 0 bases from J, with 13 bases in between. CDR3 sequence (DNA): TGTGCCAGCAGTGGGGCAGTTAGAGCTAACTATGGCTACACCTTC. It is translated as CASSGAVRANYGYTF.

V is TRBV10-1 and J is TRBJ2-1, with D tentatively TRBD2 (5 bases). Germline assignment: CDR1 WNHNN and CDR2 SYGVQD (reference sequence). Trimming took off 2 bases at V and 9 bases at J, with 8 bases between the two ends. This CDR3 region has 12 residues. CDR3 residues: CASSEGSAEQFF. In DNA form, the CDR3 reads TGCGCCAGCAGTGAGGGGAGCGCTGAGCAGTTCTTC.

The chain uses TRBV6-5 and TRBJ2-5; 10 bases fit TRBD2. V shed 11 bases, J shed 5 bases, and the junction held 14 bases outside the gene matches. The CDR3 spans 15 residues. The germline V gene encodes CDR1 MNHEY and CDR2 SVGAGI. CDR3 in amino acids: CAASARLAGVETQYF. The CDR3 nucleotides are TGTGCCGCCTCGGCGAGGCTAGCGGGAGTGGAGACCCAGTACTTC.

The rearrangement uses TRBV6-1 and TRBJ2-5; weak D call: TRBD1 (6 bases). This CDR3 region has 16 residues. The V gene lost 0 bases and the J gene lost 7 bases, with 18 bases spanning the gap. In germline, CDR1 is MNHNS, CDR2 SASEGT. DNA for the CDR3: TGTGCCAGCAGTGAAGCGGGCGAGGGGGTTTACCGGACCCAGTACTTC. It encodes CASSEAGEGVYRTQYF.

The CDR3 DNA reads as TGTGCCAGCTCACCACGTAGGGGGACAGGCGGTGAGACCCAGTACTTC. Translated: CASSPRRGTGGETQYF. The genes are TRBV18 and TRBJ2-5, with 8 bases that match TRBD1. This CDR3 comprises 16 residues. Germline V gives CDR1 KGHSH, CDR2 LQKENI. Trimming cost V 1 base and J 5 bases; bases outside gene matches: 9.

The chain uses TRBV5-6 and TRBJ2-1; tentative D call: TRBD2 (5 bases). Germline V gene lookup returns CDR1 SGHDT and CDR2 YYEEEE. V was shortened by 3 bases and J by 9 bases, with 19 bases between the two germline ends. The CDR3 length is 15 residues. CDR3 sequence: CASSSTDTRIGEQFF. CDR3 sequence (DNA): TGTGCCAGCAGCTCAACCGACACTAGAATAGGTGAGCAGTTCTTC.

The rearrangement joins TRBV19 to TRBJ2-5; tentative D call: TRBD1 (6 bases). This CDR3 spans 14 amino acids. Germline assignment: CDR1 LNHDA and CDR2 SQIVND (reference sequence). The germline V and J ends were trimmed by 4 bases and 1 base, with 10 bases remaining between them. The CDR3 protein is CASSSLQGQETQYF. CDR3 coding DNA: TGTGCCAGTAGTAGTCTACAGGGCCAAGAGACCCAGTACTTC.

The chain links TRBV30 to TRBJ1-2, with D possibly being TRBD1 (6 bases). V was cut by 0 bases and J by 7 bases, with 12 bases left in between. Germline V lookup: CDR1 GTSNPN, CDR2 SVGIG (reference sequence). This CDR3 is 13 amino acids long. The CDR3 spells CAWSVGAGVGYTF. CDR3 bases: TGTGCCTGGAGTGTAGGCGCAGGGGTTGGCTACACCTTC.

This chain connects TRBV5-1 to TRBJ2-3; a possible D gene is TRBD2 (7 bases). V lost 0 bases to trimming and J lost 1 base, with 12 bases between them. CDR1 SGHRS and CDR2 YFSETQ come from the germline V gene. The CDR3 extends over 16 amino acids. The CDR3 here is CASSLAHGGRTDTQYF. In DNA, the CDR3 is TGCGCCAGCAGCTTGGCCCACGGGGGGCGCACAGATACGCAGTATTTT.

The chain links TRBV19 to TRBJ1-5; TRBD1 matches at 9 bases. CDR3 size: 15 residues. V was pared by 6 bases and J by 7 bases, with 10 bases of the junction left unmatched. Germline CDR1 and CDR2: LNHDA and SQIVND (reference sequence). The CDR3 spells CASRSDRGLGQPQHF. CDR3 coding DNA: TGTGCCAGTAGATCGGACAGGGGCCTAGGACAGCCCCAGCATTTT. Using reference TRBV19 and TRBJ1-5 for the parts outside the CDR3, the full variable domain is DGGITQSPKYLFRKEGQNVTLSCEQNLNHDAMYWYRQDPGQGLRLIYYSQIVNDFQKGDIAEGYSVSREKKESFPLTVTSAQKNPTAFYLCASRSDRGLGQPQHFGDGTRLSIL.

The chain uses TRBV16 and TRBJ2-7; tentative D call: TRBD2 (5 bases). Trimming removed 0 bases at V and 8 bases at J, with 8 bases between. This CDR3 contains 12 residues. CDR1 and CDR2 from the germline V gene are KGHSY and FQNENV. CDR3 sequence: CASSQSVTKQYF. CDR3 bases: TGTGCCAGCAGCCAATCGGTGACTAAGCAGTACTTC.

The chain has TRBV7-9 and TRBJ1-2; 9 positions match TRBD1. Germline CDR1 and CDR2: SEHNR and FQNEAQ (reference sequence). The J segment lost 6 bases and the V segment lost 6 bases, leaving 17 bases of the junction unmatched. The CDR3 runs 17 residues. The CDR3 sequence is CASSYPSGQGISDGYTF. The CDR3 DNA sequence: TGTGCCAGCAGTTACCCATCAGGACAGGGGATTAGCGATGGCTACACCTTC.

The chain employs TRBV21-1 and TRBJ2-2; TRBD2, the D gene given by the table, was not confirmed from the DNA. TRBV21-1 is flagged as a pseudogene. The CDR3 is 18 amino acids. CDR3 sequence reads: CASSSRSGRTTNTGELFF. In DNA, the CDR3 is TGTGCCAGCAGCTCTCGTAGCGGGAGGACTACGAACACCGGGGAGCTGTTTTTT.

This clone was observed a single time. J is TRBJ2-5 and V is TRBV5-4; D ambiguous. The V gene's germline CDR1 is SGHNT and CDR2 YYREEE (reference sequence). Deletions cut 4 bases from V and 3 bases from J, with 10 bases between. The CDR3 extends over 13 amino acids. CDR3 bases: TGTGCCAGCAGCGCGAATCGGGAAGAGACCCAGTACTTC. It is translated as CASSANREETQYF.

This chain uses TRBV5-1 with TRBJ2-1; tentative D call: TRBD1 (6 bases). The germline V gene encodes CDR1 SGHRS and CDR2 YFSETQ. V lost 5 bases and J lost 1, with 13 bases in between. The CDR3 extends over 15 amino acids. This CDR3 is CASRPGTQSYNEQFF. CDR3 coding DNA: TGCGCCAGCAGACCCGGGACACAATCCTACAATGAGCAGTTCTTC.

The genes are TRBV6-1 and TRBJ1-1; D not certain. Germline assignment: CDR1 MNHNS and CDR2 SASEGT. V was shortened by 0 bases and J by 4 bases, with 12 bases between the two germline ends. The CDR3 is 15 amino acids. The CDR3 loop is CASSEARRGVTEAFF. The CDR3 DNA follows: TGTGCCAGCAGTGAAGCGCGGCGGGGTGTCACTGAAGCTTTCTTT.

V gene TRBV6-1 combines with J gene TRBJ1-5; 7 bases agree with TRBD1. The CDR3 contains 13 residues. Germline CDR1 MNHNS, CDR2 SASEGT. V dropped 8 bases and J dropped 3; count of bases not matched to a gene: 4. CDR3 residues: CASRRGPNQPQHF. The CDR3 DNA sequence: TGTGCCAGCCGGAGGGGGCCCAATCAGCCCCAGCATTTT.

V usage is TRBV21-1 and J usage is TRBJ1-5; the DNA was not compared with TRBD1, the D call given in the table. TRBV21-1 is termed a pseudogene. The CDR3 sequence is 17 residues long. The CDR3 spells CASSKGRDRGRYQPQHF. Here the CDR3 DNA reads TGTGCCAGCAGCAAAGGTAGAGACAGGGGGCGGTATCAGCCCCAGCATTTT.

To note about this clone: Distinct nucleotide sequences in the sample also encode this CDR3. This chain connects TRBV30 to TRBJ1-6; perhaps TRBD1 as D (6 bases). CDR3 length: 13 amino acids. The V gene's germline CDR1 is GTSNPN and CDR2 SVGIG (reference sequence). V lost 8 bases to trimming and J lost 10 bases, with 18 bases between them. The CDR3 is CAQRGQLGSPLHF. The CDR3 DNA reads as TGTGCCCAACGGGGACAACTGGGATCACCCCTCCACTTT.

The rearrangement links TRBV6-1 to TRBJ1-1, with D unclear. CDR3 length equals 10 residues. Germline V gives CDR1 MNHNS, CDR2 SASEGT. V was pared by 7 bases and J by 4 bases, with 4 bases between. CDR3 sequence: CASTLTEAFF. The CDR3 DNA sequence: TGTGCCAGCACCCTCACTGAAGCTTTCTTT.

The rearrangement links TRBV28 to TRBJ1-2, with TRBD1 as a possible D gene (5 bases). This CDR3 has 13 amino acids. V lost 3 bases, J lost 6 bases, and 11 bases lay in between. CDR1 is MDHEN, CDR2 SYDVKM, per germline. As DNA, the CDR3 is TGTGCCAGCAGTTTCCTAGGGGTCGATGGCTACACCTTC. Translation: CASSFLGVDGYTF.

The chain joins TRBV27 to TRBJ2-3; 9 bases are a match to TRBD2. Germline V gene lookup returns CDR1 MNHEY and CDR2 SMNVEV (reference sequence). V was pared by 6 bases and J by 7 bases, with 14 bases of the junction left unmatched. The CDR3 is 16 amino acids. CDR3 DNA: TGTGCCAGCAGCCGGGGTAGGGCGGGAGGGCGCAATACGCAGTATTTT. This translates into CASSRGRAGGRNTQYF.

V is TRBV10-3 and J is TRBJ2-1; 7 nucleotides line up with TRBD1. The CDR3 totals 14 residues. Germline V gene data show CDR1 as ENHRY and CDR2 as SYGVKD. J gave up 8 bases and V 2 bases, and 6 bases lay outside the gene matches. CDR3 protein: CAISEGQVGHEQFF. The CDR3 nucleotides are TGTGCCATCAGTGAGGGACAGGTAGGCCATGAGCAGTTCTTC.

This chain connects TRBV28 to TRBJ1-2; tentatively, D is TRBD1 (5 bases). CDR3 size: 13 residues. Germline CDR1 is MDHEN and CDR2 is SYDVKM. Trimming stripped 3 bases from V and 8 bases from J, with 13 bases between. CDR3 sequence reads: CASSFSGQGGYTF. CDR3 DNA sequence: TGTGCCAGCAGTTTTTCCGGCCAGGGAGGCTACACCTTC.

CDR3 in DNA: TGTGCCAGCAGCTTAGCACAGGGGCAGGGAGAGACCCAGTACTTC. Protein product: CASSLAQGQGETQYF. The chain employs TRBV7-9 and TRBJ2-5; 7 nucleotides align to TRBD1. CDR3 length: 15 residues. J lost 4 bases, V lost 0 bases, and 5 bases had no gene match. Germline CDR1 is SEHNR and CDR2 is FQNEAQ (reference sequence).

This chain uses TRBV5-4 with TRBJ1-1; weak D call: TRBD1 (6 bases). Germline V CDR1 and CDR2: SGHNT, YYREEE (reference sequence). The CDR3 spans 15 residues. V was cut by 4 bases and J by 3 bases, with 16 bases left in between. The CDR3 loop is CASSPPGGLYTEAFF. CDR3 nucleotides: TGTGCCAGCAGCCCCCCCGGGGGGCTGTACACTGAAGCTTTCTTT.

V gene TRBV6-5 combines with J gene TRBJ2-5; possible D gene TRBD1, 6 bases. The V gene lost 2 bases and the J gene lost 0 bases, with 10 bases spanning the gap. Germline V lookup: CDR1 MNHEY, CDR2 SVGAGI. CDR3 length: 15 residues. The CDR3 loop reads CASSYSQGNQETQYF. The CDR3 DNA sequence: TGTGCCAGCAGTTACAGTCAGGGGAACCAAGAGACCCAGTACTTC.

This clone was detected only once. The rearrangement joins TRBV28 to TRBJ1-1; tentative D call: TRBD1 (6 bases). This CDR3 has 13 residues. Trimming left V 6 bases short and J 4 bases short, with 12 bases between. Germline V gene lookup returns CDR1 MDHEN and CDR2 SYDVKM. The CDR3 DNA reads TGTGCCAGCAGATCCGCGGGGGCCACTGAAGCTTTCTTT. It yields the protein CASRSAGATEAFF.

The chain couples TRBV6-1 to TRBJ1-4; D is ambiguous. Germline CDR1 reads MNHNS; CDR2 reads SASEGT. CDR3 length: 14 amino acids. Trimming removed 7 bases at V and 0 bases at J, with 9 bases between. The CDR3 here is CASIATATNEKLFF. The CDR3 DNA is TGTGCCAGCATAGCTACGGCAACTAATGAAAAACTGTTTTTT.